These 32 T cell receptor beta chains were sequenced from one sample in a study of shared clonotypes between healthy human individuals. The method was immunoSEQ multiplex PCR; TCRdb's version includes in-frame clones alone and lacks a portion of them. The sample includes approximately 1.5 million clones, roughly 98.5% of them seen just once. Sequencing used naive CD4+ T cells sorted from blood. As to subset: CD45RA+ positively selected. The receptors were sampled from a man aged 25 to 40 in good health.

The chain couples TRBV6-6 to TRBJ1-1; D unresolved. The CDR3 is made up of 14 amino acids. V lost 0 bases, J lost 1 base, and 6 bases lay in between. In germline, CDR1 is MNHNY, CDR2 SVGAGI (reference sequence). For the CDR3, the DNA is TGTGCCAGCAGTTACTCCCCAAGGAACACTGAAGCTTTCTTT. Translation: CASSYSPRNTEAFF.

The count of this clone is one. The chain joins TRBV28 to TRBJ1-3; TRBD1 might be the D (6 bases). This CDR3 spans 16 amino acids. The V end was cut by 7 bases, the J end by 0 bases, with 16 bases between. The V gene's germline CDR1 is MDHEN and CDR2 SYDVKM. The CDR3 DNA reads TGTGCCAGCAACCTAAAACAGGGATACTCTGGAAACACCATATATTTT. Amino acid sequence: CASNLKQGYSGNTIYF.

This chain joins TRBV7-9 and TRBJ2-1; 11 bases match TRBD2. V trimming: 3 bases; J trimming: 6 bases; junction bases outside the gene matches: 7. Germline assignment: CDR1 SEHNR and CDR2 FQNEAQ (reference sequence). The CDR3 consists of 16 residues. CDR3 protein: CASSLIKLAGGNEQFF. CDR3 coding DNA: TGTGCCAGCAGCTTGATCAAGCTAGCGGGAGGCAATGAGCAGTTCTTC. The full variable domain, in which reference TRBV7-9 and TRBJ2-1 provide the parts outside the CDR3, is DTGVSQNPRHKITKRGQNVTFRCDPISEHNRLYWYRQTLGQGPEFLTYFQNEAQLEKSRLLSDRFSAERPKGSFSTLEIQRTEQGDSAMYLCASSLIKLAGGNEQFFGPGTRLTVL.

The V and J genes are TRBV10-3 and TRBJ1-2; tentative D call: TRBD1 (6 bases). The CDR3 has 14 residues. CDR1 is ENHRY and CDR2 is SYGVKD in the germline V gene. Trimming pared 4 bases from V and 12 bases from J, leaving 21 bases between. The CDR3 reads CAISADRDTLYHTF. In DNA form, the CDR3 reads TGTGCCATCAGTGCCGACCGGGACACCCTCTATCACACCTTC.

The gene calls are TRBV19 and TRBJ2-1, with D maybe TRBD2 (6 bases). Trimming took 4 bases from V and 0 from J, leaving 10 bases between them. Germline V lookup: CDR1 LNHDA, CDR2 SQIVND (reference sequence). The CDR3 has 15 residues. The CDR3 DNA follows: TGTGCCAGTAGTAACGCGGGGAGCTCCTACAATGAGCAGTTCTTC. Encoded protein: CASSNAGSSYNEQFF.

The chain combines TRBV18 with TRBJ1-5; the D is unclear. This CDR3 has 15 amino acids. The germline V gene has CDR1 KGHSH and CDR2 LQKENI. With 2 bases removed from V and 2 bases from J, the gap between germline ends came to 10 bases. The CDR3 DNA sequence: TGTGCCAGCTCACCATTATCAGGAGGCAATCAGCCCCAGCATTTT. Translation: CASSPLSGGNQPQHF.

This clone appeared a single time. The V gene is TRBV25-1, the J gene TRBJ1-5, with D unclear. Germline V CDR1 and CDR2: MGHDK, SYGVNS. Trimming took off 6 bases at V and 9 bases at J, with 12 bases between the two ends. The CDR3 totals 12 residues. CDR3 sequence: CASSLGNRPQHF. CDR3 in DNA: TGTGCCAGCAGCCTGGGGAACCGGCCCCAGCATTTT.

The chain is built from TRBV18 and TRBJ1-4; TRBD1 is a possible D gene (5 bases). The CDR3 runs 12 residues. Germline lookup yields CDR1 KGHSH and CDR2 LQKENI. V was pared by 3 bases and J by 10 bases, with 9 bases between. CDR3 loop: CASSPSGAKLFF. The CDR3 DNA sequence: TGTGCCAGCTCACCCTCCGGGGCAAAACTGTTTTTT.

The V and J genes are TRBV27 and TRBJ2-7, with TRBD2 matching over 7 bases. The length of the CDR3 is 15 residues. Germline V CDR1 and CDR2: MNHEY, SMNVEV (reference sequence). V dropped 5 bases and J dropped 1; count of bases not matched to a gene: 8. The CDR3 DNA reads TGTGCCAGCAGTCCCCGCGGCGGGAGATCCTACGAGCAGTACTTC. Translated, it gives CASSPRGGRSYEQYF.

The gene calls are TRBV7-2 and TRBJ2-1; no definite D call. The length of the CDR3 is 16 residues. The V end lost 0 bases, the J end lost 2 bases, and 11 bases lay between the germline ends. CDR1 is SGHTA and CDR2 is FQGNSA in the germline V gene. Here the CDR3 reads CASSLAMGRTYNEQFF. CDR3 bases: TGTGCCAGCAGCTTAGCCATGGGCCGTACCTACAATGAGCAGTTCTTC.

As for this clone: One end of the junction fails to match germline, which may point to a read error. The V call is TRBV7-9, the J call TRBJ1-2; TRBD1 aligns across 7 bases. From germline, CDR1 is SEHNR and CDR2 FQNEAQ (reference sequence). CDR3 length: 15 amino acids. This chain's CDR3 is CASSYQGGHPYDYTF. The CDR3 DNA sequence: TGTGCCAGCAGCTACCAGGGGGGTCACCCCTATGACTACACCTTC.

This clone came up once. This rearrangement joins TRBV2 to TRBJ2-7; 10 nucleotides agree with TRBD2. The CDR3 covers 15 residues. CDR1 and CDR2 (germline): SNHLY, FYNNEI. V trimming: 7 bases; J trimming: 2 bases; junction bases outside the gene matches: 8. This chain's CDR3 is CASKASGSLAYEQYF. The CDR3 bases are TGTGCCAGCAAGGCTAGCGGGAGTCTAGCCTACGAGCAGTACTTC.

This chain links TRBV27 with TRBJ2-7; 9 bases are shared with TRBD2. There are 18 residues in the CDR3. CDR1 and CDR2 from the germline V gene are MNHEY and SMNVEV (reference sequence). The junction had 20 bases not matched to a gene; V was cut back by 6 bases and J by 5 bases. The chain's CDR3 is CASSRFVGTLREGDEQYF. CDR3 nucleotides: TGTGCCAGCAGCCGTTTTGTGGGGACTTTGCGGGAGGGAGACGAGCAGTACTTC.

Note on this clone: This sample also contains other DNA sequences that code for the same CDR3. This chain uses TRBV2 with TRBJ2-5; D gene unclear. Deletions cut 4 bases from V and 1 base from J, with 7 bases between. Germline V gene lookup returns CDR1 SNHLY and CDR2 FYNNEI. The CDR3 spans 13 residues. The CDR3 DNA follows: TGTGCCAGCAGTGTTCGCAGCCAAGAGACCCAGTACTTC. This codes for CASSVRSQETQYF.

The chain carries TRBV10-3 and TRBJ2-7; 9 bases line up with TRBD1. This CDR3 spans 18 amino acids. With 6 bases clipped from V and 0 bases from J, the junction kept 15 bases outside the gene matches. CDR1 is ENHRY, CDR2 SYGVKD, per germline. DNA for the CDR3: TGTGCCATCAGCCCGAGGGACAGGGTTCCCCCGGTCTCCTACGAGCAGTACTTC. As protein: CAISPRDRVPPVSYEQYF.

With regard to this clone: Compared with germline, one end of the junction differs, possibly owing to a read error. The rearrangement links TRBV12-5 to TRBJ1-1, with D possibly matching TRBD1 (6 bases). The V gene's germline CDR1 is LGHNT and CDR2 FRNRAP. This CDR3 has 16 residues. CDR3 sequence reads: CASGLVVGALRGETFF. The CDR3 nucleotides are TGTGCTAGTGGTTTGGTAGTTGGGGCCCTCAGGGGTGAAACTTTCTTT. Full variable domain (outside the CDR3, taken from reference TRBV12-5 and TRBJ1-1): DARVTQTPRHKVTEMGQEVTMRCQPILGHNTVFWYRQTMMQGLELLAYFRNRAPLDDSGMPKDRFSAEMPDATLATLKIQPSEPRDSAVYFCASGLVVGALRGETFFGQGTRLTVV.

This clone showed up just once. This chain uses TRBV18 with TRBJ1-3; D perhaps matches TRBD1 (5 bases). Germline V gene lookup returns CDR1 KGHSH and CDR2 LQKENI. The V gene lost 3 bases and the J gene lost 0 bases, with 18 bases spanning the gap. The CDR3 spans 18 residues. CDR3 amino acids: CASSPTGTVPGSGNTIYF. The CDR3 DNA reads TGTGCCAGCTCACCGACCGGGACCGTACCAGGCTCTGGAAACACCATATATTTT. Full variable domain (missing parts from reference TRBV18 and TRBJ1-3): NAGVMQNPRHLVRRRGQEARLRCSPMKGHSHVYWYRQLPEEGLKFMVYLQKENIIDESGMPKERFSAEFPKEGPSILRIQQVVRGDSAAYFCASSPTGTVPGSGNTIYFGEGSWLTVV.

The V call is TRBV28, the J call TRBJ2-1, with D tentatively TRBD1 or TRBD2 (5 bases each). CDR3 size: 16 residues. V was cut by 1 base and J by 0 bases, with 10 bases left in between. Germline values: CDR1 MDHEN, CDR2 SYDVKM. The CDR3 DNA is TGTGCCAGCAGTTTATTGGGGACCAGCTCCTACAATGAGCAGTTCTTC. This sequence encodes CASSLLGTSSYNEQFF.

V and J are TRBV19 and TRBJ1-5; D is perhaps TRBD1 (6 bases). V gave up 3 bases and J gave up 6 bases, with 12 bases separating them. Germline CDR1 and CDR2: LNHDA and SQIVND (reference sequence). The CDR3 consists of 14 residues. CDR3 loop: CASSIGGPSQPQHF. CDR3 in DNA: TGTGCCAGTAGTATTGGGGGGCCCAGTCAGCCCCAGCATTTT.

The chain links TRBV14 to TRBJ2-3, with unresolved D. Trimming took off 4 bases at V and 2 bases at J, with 4 bases between the two ends. This CDR3 spans 12 amino acids. Germline assignment: CDR1 SGHDN and CDR2 FVKESK. This CDR3 is CASSLITDTQYF. The CDR3 region has the DNA TGTGCCAGCAGCCTTATCACAGATACGCAGTATTTT.

The chain couples TRBV5-8 to TRBJ2-1; possibly TRBD1 or TRBD2 for D (5 bases each). Looked up from germline, CDR1 is SGHTS and CDR2 is YDEGEE. V was clipped by 1 base and J by 6 bases, with 17 bases between them. CDR3 length: 16 residues. DNA of the CDR3: TGTGCCAGCAGCTTGAGTTTGGGGGTTCCCATCAATGAGCAGTTCTTC. This translates into CASSLSLGVPINEQFF.

This chain uses TRBV7-9 with TRBJ2-2; tentative D call: TRBD2 (6 bases). The V end lost 6 bases, the J end lost 6 bases, and 14 bases lay between the germline ends. CDR3 length: 14 residues. Germline CDR1 and CDR2: SEHNR and FQNEAQ (reference sequence). CDR3 DNA sequence: TGTGCCAGCAGTCGGACTATCAGGGCCGGGGAGCTGTTTTTT. It yields the protein CASSRTIRAGELFF.

The chain links TRBV6-5 to TRBJ2-7; maybe TRBD2 (6 bases). CDR1 and CDR2 (germline): MNHEY, SVGAGI. CDR3 size: 14 residues. Trimming left V 7 bases short and J 2 bases short, with 15 bases between. CDR3 sequence: CASTTGDRAYEQYF. DNA of the CDR3: TGTGCCAGCACCACGGGGGACCGCGCCTACGAGCAGTACTTC.

The chain recombines TRBV5-4 with TRBJ2-7, with 14 bases lining up with TRBD2. Germline V gene data show CDR1 as SGHNT and CDR2 as YYREEE (reference sequence). V gave up 3 bases and J gave up 6 bases; unmatched junction bases: 11. The CDR3 totals 17 residues. The CDR3 coding sequence is TGTGCCAGCAGCTCACCTACTAGACTAGCGGGAGGGGGCGAGCAGTACTTC. This gives the protein CASSSPTRLAGGGEQYF. The full variable domain, rest sourced from reference TRBV5-4 and TRBJ2-7, is ETGVTQSPTHLIKTRGQQVTLRCSSQSGHNTVSWYQQALGQGPQFIFQYYREEENGRGNFPPRFSGLQFPNYSSELNVNALELDDSALYLCASSSPTRLAGGGEQYFGPGTRLTVT.

The chain links TRBV19 to TRBJ2-2; 9 bases align to TRBD2. Per germline, CDR1 LNHDA and CDR2 SQIVND (reference sequence). Trimming at V came to 5 bases and at J to 5 bases, leaving 9 bases not matched to a gene. The CDR3 has 16 amino acids. The DNA of the CDR3 is TGTGCCAGTAGTCTCCCCGGCGGGAGGGGGACCGGGGAGCTGTTTTTT. Its protein is CASSLPGGRGTGELFF.

This chain uses TRBV4-1 with TRBJ2-7; 8 bases are shared with TRBD2. The V gene end was trimmed by 0 bases and the J gene end by 4 bases; junction bases not matched to a gene: 8. The length of the CDR3 is 16 residues. Germline V lookup: CDR1 MGHRA, CDR2 YSYEKL. Written as DNA, the CDR3 is TGCGCCAGCAGCCAAGAACGATCGCTAGCGGGTTACGAGCAGTACTTC. This gives the protein CASSQERSLAGYEQYF.

Note on this clone: This specimen includes other DNA sequences encoding the same CDR3. The CDR3 DNA reads as TGTGCCAGCAGCCAAGGCGGGGAGACCCAGTACTTC. It encodes CASSQGGETQYF. This chain uses TRBV14 with TRBJ2-5, with D possibly matching TRBD2 (5 bases). The germline V and J ends were trimmed by 1 base and 5 bases, with 5 bases remaining between them. Germline CDR1 reads SGHDN; CDR2 reads FVKESK. CDR3 size: 12 residues.

This rearrangement joins TRBV5-4 to TRBJ2-2, with a possible D match to TRBD1 (6 bases). V shed 4 bases and J shed 6 bases, with 10 bases lying between them. This CDR3 comprises 13 residues. Germline-derived CDR1 and CDR2 are SGHNT and YYREEE (reference sequence). CDR3 sequence (DNA): TGTGCCAGCAGCCACAGGGCCGCCGGGGAGCTGTTTTTT. Translating gives CASSHRAAGELFF.

The V call is TRBV9, the J call TRBJ2-1, with 12 bases fitting TRBD2. Germline-derived CDR1 and CDR2 are SGDLS and YYNGEE. V was pared by 4 bases and J by 0 bases, with 14 bases of the junction left unmatched. CDR3 length: 20 residues. As DNA, the CDR3 is TGTGCCAGCAGCACGCTACCGGGACTAGCGGGCCGGAGCTCCTACAATGAGCAGTTCTTC. Protein product: CASSTLPGLAGRSSYNEQFF.

The DNA for the CDR3 is TGCGCCAGCAGCTTAAGGTCCCCGGGCAAAAACATTCAGTACTTC. The encoded protein is CASSLRSPGKNIQYF. This chain joins TRBV5-1 and TRBJ2-4; D gene unclear. V lost 2 bases, J lost 3 bases, and 12 bases lay in between. The CDR3 has 15 amino acids. Looked up from germline, CDR1 is SGHRS and CDR2 is YFSETQ.

The chain combines TRBV6-5 with TRBJ2-5; D perhaps matches TRBD2 (5 bases). The CDR3 sequence is 16 residues long. The germline V gene encodes CDR1 MNHEY and CDR2 SVGAGI. Between the trimmed V and J ends, which lost 0 bases and 4 bases, there was a span of 15 bases. CDR3 protein: CASSYSEVTRGETQYF. In DNA, the CDR3 is TGTGCCAGCAGTTACTCGGAAGTAACACGGGGAGAGACCCAGTACTTC.

The genes are TRBV20-1 and TRBJ2-3; D is unclear. V dropped 7 bases and J dropped 4 bases, with 9 bases sitting between them. The CDR3 is made up of 11 amino acids. In germline, CDR1 is DFQATT, CDR2 SNEGSKA (reference sequence). CDR3 protein: CSVGEPDTQYF. CDR3 nucleotide sequence: TGCAGTGTTGGGGAACCAGATACGCAGTATTTT.